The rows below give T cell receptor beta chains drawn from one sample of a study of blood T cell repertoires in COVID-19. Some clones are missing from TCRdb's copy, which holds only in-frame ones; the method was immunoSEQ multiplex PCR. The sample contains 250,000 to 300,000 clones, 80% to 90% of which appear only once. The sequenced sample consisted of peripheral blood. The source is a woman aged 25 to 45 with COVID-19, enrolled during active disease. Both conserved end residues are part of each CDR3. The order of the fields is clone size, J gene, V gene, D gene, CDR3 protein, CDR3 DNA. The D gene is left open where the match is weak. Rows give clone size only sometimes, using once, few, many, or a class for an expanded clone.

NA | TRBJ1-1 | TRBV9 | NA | CASSSSGNTEAFF | TGTGCCAGCAGCTCCTCAGGGAACACTGAAGCTTTCTTT
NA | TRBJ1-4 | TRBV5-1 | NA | CASSLGQALDEKLFF | TGCGCCAGCAGCTTGGGACAGGCTCTAGATGAAAAACTGTTTTTT
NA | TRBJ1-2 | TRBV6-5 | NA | CASTLGGYLYGYTF | TGTGCCAGCACTCTAGGGGGTTACCTCTACGGCTACACCTTC
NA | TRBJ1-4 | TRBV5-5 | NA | CATHEVTGKLFF | TGTGCCACCCACGAGGTTACGGGAAAACTGTTTTTT
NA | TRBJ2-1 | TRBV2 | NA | CASSLGTSTYNEQFF | TGTGCCAGCAGCCTGGGGACTTCTACCTACAATGAGCAGTTCTTC
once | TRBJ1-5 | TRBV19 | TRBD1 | CASSRHRGSALQPQHF | TGTGCCAGTAGTAGACACAGGGGCTCAGCGCTTCAGCCCCAGCATTTT
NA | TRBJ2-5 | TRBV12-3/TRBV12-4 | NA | CASSPPSETQYF | TGTGCCAGCAGTCCCCCTTCCGAGACCCAGTACTTC
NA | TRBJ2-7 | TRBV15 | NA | CATSQITRQDEQYF | TGTGCCACCAGCCAAATTACCCGACAGGACGAGCAGTACTTC
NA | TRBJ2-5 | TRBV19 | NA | CASRHTAVTQETQYF | TGTGCCAGTAGACACACAGCCGTAACTCAAGAGACCCAGTACTTC
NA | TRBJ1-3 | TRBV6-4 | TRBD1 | CASRVKQGSGNTIYF | TGTGCCAGCAGGGTCAAACAGGGGTCTGGAAACACCATATATTTT
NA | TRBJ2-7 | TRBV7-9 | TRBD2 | CASSRPAGGLYEQYF | TGTGCCAGCAGTCGACCGGCGGGGGGCCTCTACGAGCAGTACTTC
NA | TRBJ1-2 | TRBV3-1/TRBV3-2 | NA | CASSQGAQGNYGYTF | TGTGCCAGCAGCCAAGGGGCCCAGGGAAACTATGGCTACACCTTC
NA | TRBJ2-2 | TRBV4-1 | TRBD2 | CASSPGVAGRTGELFF | TGCGCCAGCAGCCCTGGTGTAGCGGGGAGGACCGGGGAGCTGTTTTTT
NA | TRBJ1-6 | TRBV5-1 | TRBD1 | CASSQTGDLSPLHF | TGCGCCAGCAGCCAAACAGGGGATCTTTCACCCCTCCACTTT
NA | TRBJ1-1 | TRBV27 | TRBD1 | CASSRTGAEAFF | TGTGCCAGCAGCCGCACAGGGGCTGAAGCTTTCTTT
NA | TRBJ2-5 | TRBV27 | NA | CASSFQSSQETQYF | TGTGCCAGCAGTTTTCAGTCCTCCCAAGAGACCCAGTACTTC
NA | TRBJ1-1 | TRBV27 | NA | CASSLNKQFDEAFF | TGTGCCAGCAGTTTAAATAAACAGTTTGATGAAGCTTTCTTT
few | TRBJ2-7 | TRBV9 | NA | CASSVGLRDTGYEQYF | TGTGCCAGCAGCGTAGGGCTACGGGACACGGGCTACGAGCAGTACTTC
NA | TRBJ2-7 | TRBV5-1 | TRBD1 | CASSSWGQSYEQYF | TGCGCCAGCAGCTCCTGGGGACAGTCCTACGAGCAGTACTTC
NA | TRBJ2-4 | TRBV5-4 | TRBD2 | CASSFGRGLFTAKNIQYF | TGTGCCAGCAGCTTTGGGAGGGGACTATTTACAGCCAAAAACATTCAGTACTTC
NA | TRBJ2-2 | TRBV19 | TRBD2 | CASRLAGGANTGELFF | TGTGCCAGTCGACTAGCGGGGGGCGCCAACACCGGGGAGCTGTTTTTT
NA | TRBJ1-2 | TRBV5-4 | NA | CASSLERGLANYGYTF | TGTGCCAGCAGCTTGGAGAGGGGGTTAGCTAACTATGGCTACACCTTC
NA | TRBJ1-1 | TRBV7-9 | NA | CASSRRGGDEAFF | TGTGCCAGCAGCCGGAGGGGGGGTGATGAAGCTTTCTTT
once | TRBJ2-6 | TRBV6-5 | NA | CASRLSSGANVLTF | TGTGCCAGCAGGCTCAGCTCTGGGGCCAACGTCCTGACTTTC
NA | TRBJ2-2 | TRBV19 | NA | CASSNPRVGDKNTGELFF | TGTGCCAGTAGCAACCCCAGGGTCGGGGACAAGAACACCGGGGAGCTGTTTTTT
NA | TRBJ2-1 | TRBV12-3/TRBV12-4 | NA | CASSPDTSEQFF | TGTGCCAGCAGTCCGGACACCTCTGAGCAGTTCTTC
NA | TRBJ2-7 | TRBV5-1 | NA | CASSSGGGDEQYF | TGCGCCAGCAGCTCTGGAGGCGGCGACGAGCAGTACTTC
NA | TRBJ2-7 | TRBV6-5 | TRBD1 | CASRGTDSYEQYF | TGTGCCAGCAGGGGGACAGACTCCTACGAGCAGTACTTC
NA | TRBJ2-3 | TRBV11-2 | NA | CASSFRQPNTDTQYF | TGTGCCAGCAGCTTTCGACAACCGAACACAGATACGCAGTATTTT
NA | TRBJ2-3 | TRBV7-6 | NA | CASSLEGQDRTDTQYF | TGTGCCAGCAGCTTAGAGGGGCAGGACCGCACAGATACGCAGTATTTT
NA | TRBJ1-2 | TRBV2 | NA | CASSDVGYGYTF | TGTGCCAGCAGTGATGTCGGTTATGGCTACACCTTC
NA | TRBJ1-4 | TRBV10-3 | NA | CAISQRRSMNEKLFF | TGTGCCATCAGCCAAAGGAGGAGCATGAATGAAAAACTGTTTTTT
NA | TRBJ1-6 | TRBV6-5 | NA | CASNPTGTNSPLHF | TGTGCCAGCAACCCTACAGGGACGAATTCACCCCTCCACTTT
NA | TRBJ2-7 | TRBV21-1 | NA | CASSSRQGPVYEQYF | TGTGCCAGCAGCAGTCGGCAGGGGCCTGTTTACGAGCAGTACTTC
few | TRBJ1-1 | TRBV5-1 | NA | CASNLLGYTEAFF | TGCGCCAGTAACCTTTTGGGCTACACTGAAGCTTTCTTT
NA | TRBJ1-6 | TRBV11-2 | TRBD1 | CASSNSFDRGDLYNSPLHF | TGTGCCAGCAGCAACTCCTTCGACAGGGGGGACCTCTATAATTCACCCCTCCACTTT
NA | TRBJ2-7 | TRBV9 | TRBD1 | CASSVSGGGYEQYF | TGTGCCAGCAGCGTATCAGGGGGTGGTTACGAGCAGTACTTC
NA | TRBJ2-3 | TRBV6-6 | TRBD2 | CASSGLAGSDTQYF | TGTGCCAGCAGCGGACTAGCGGGGAGCGATACGCAGTATTTT
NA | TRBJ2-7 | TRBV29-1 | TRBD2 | CSAGTSFDEQYF | TGCAGCGCCGGGACTAGCTTCGACGAGCAGTACTTC
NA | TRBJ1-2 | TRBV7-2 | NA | CASSQGAFYGYTF | TGTGCCAGCAGCCAAGGAGCTTTCTATGGCTACACCTTC
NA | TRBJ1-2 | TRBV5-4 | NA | CASVRLGGLNGYTF | TGTGCCAGCGTCCGACTGGGCGGACTAAATGGCTACACCTTC
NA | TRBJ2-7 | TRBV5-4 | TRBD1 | CASSLTGTGGYEQYF | TGTGCCAGCAGCTTAACCGGGACAGGGGGCTACGAGCAGTACTTC
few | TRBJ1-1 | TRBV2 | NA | CASSLGTEAFF | TGTGCCAGCAGTCTCGGCACTGAAGCTTTCTTT
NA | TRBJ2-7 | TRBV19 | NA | CASSVGYEQYF | TGTGCCAGTAGTGTCGGCTACGAGCAGTACTTC
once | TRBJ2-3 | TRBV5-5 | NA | CASGTQGGDTQYF | TGTGCCAGCGGAACCCAGGGAGGAGATACGCAGTATTTT
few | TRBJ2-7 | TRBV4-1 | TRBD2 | CASSHQTSGGSSYEQYF | TGCGCCAGCAGCCACCAAACTAGCGGGGGGAGCTCCTACGAGCAGTACTTC
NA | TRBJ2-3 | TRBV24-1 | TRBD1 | CATSGNRDRGADTQYF | TGTGCCACCAGTGGTAACCGGGACAGGGGTGCAGATACGCAGTATTTT
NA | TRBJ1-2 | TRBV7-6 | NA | CASSLARGYGYTF | TGTGCCAGCAGCTTAGCCAGGGGATATGGCTACACCTTC
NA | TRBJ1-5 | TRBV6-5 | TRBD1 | CASRTTGASNQPQHF | TGTGCCAGCAGGACAACAGGGGCTAGCAATCAGCCCCAGCATTTT
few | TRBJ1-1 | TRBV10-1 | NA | CASSEPGQEAFF | TGCGCCAGCAGTGAGCCTGGACAGGAAGCTTTCTTT
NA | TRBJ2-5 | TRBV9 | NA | CASSVALAGLQETQYF | TGTGCCAGCAGCGTAGCTCTGGCGGGCCTCCAAGAGACCCAGTACTTC
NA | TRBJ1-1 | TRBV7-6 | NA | CASRHIGVTEAFF | TGTGCCAGCAGGCACATAGGGGTCACTGAAGCTTTCTTT
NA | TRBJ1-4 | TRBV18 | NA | CASSPGGVGRINEKLFF | TGTGCCAGCTCACCTGGCGGGGTGGGCAGGATTAATGAAAAACTGTTTTTT
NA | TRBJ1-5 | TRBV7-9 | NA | CASSLGGYSNQPQHF | TGTGCCAGCAGCTTAGGGGGCTATAGCAATCAGCCCCAGCATTTT
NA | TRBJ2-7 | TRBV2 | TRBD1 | CASTSWTGTTYEQYF | TGTGCCAGCACCAGCTGGACAGGGACCACCTACGAGCAGTACTTC
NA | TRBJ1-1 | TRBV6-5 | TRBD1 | CASNSAGTGETEAFF | TGTGCCAGCAATTCAGCCGGGACAGGGGAGACTGAAGCTTTCTTT
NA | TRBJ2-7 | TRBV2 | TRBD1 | CASTESGQGTYEQYF | TGTGCCAGCACAGAATCGGGACAGGGCACCTACGAGCAGTACTTC
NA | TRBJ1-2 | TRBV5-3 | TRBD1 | CARSHPPGTGDGYTF | TGTGCCAGAAGCCACCCTCCCGGGACAGGGGATGGCTACACCTTC
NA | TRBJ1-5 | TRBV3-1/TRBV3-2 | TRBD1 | CASSQGGTGVNQPQHF | TGTGCCAGCAGCCAGGGTGGAACAGGGGTAAATCAGCCCCAGCATTTT